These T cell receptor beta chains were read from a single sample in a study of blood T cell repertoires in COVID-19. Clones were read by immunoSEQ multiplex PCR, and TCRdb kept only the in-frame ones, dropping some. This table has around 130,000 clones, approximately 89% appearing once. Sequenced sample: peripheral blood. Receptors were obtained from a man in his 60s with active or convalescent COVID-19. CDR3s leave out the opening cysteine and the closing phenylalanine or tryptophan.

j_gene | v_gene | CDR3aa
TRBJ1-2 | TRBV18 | ASSPGQGVGYGYT
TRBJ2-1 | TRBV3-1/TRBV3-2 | ASSRKVGHNEQF
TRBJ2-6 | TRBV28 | AIQGSPGANVLT
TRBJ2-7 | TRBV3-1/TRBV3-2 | ASSQGAGAAVGYEQY
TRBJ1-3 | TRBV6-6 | ASSWTDGNTIY
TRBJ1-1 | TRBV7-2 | ASSLSEGKNTEAF
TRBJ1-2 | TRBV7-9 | ASSPDDRRGYT
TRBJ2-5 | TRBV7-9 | ASSWATGAGKETQY
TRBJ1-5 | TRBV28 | ASSDTFNQPQH
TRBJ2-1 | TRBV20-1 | SARGLHEQF
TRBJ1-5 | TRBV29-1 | SVGQAGGPQH
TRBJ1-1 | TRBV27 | ASSLQGTGLGTEAF
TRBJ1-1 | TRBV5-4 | ASSIDRPHNTEAF
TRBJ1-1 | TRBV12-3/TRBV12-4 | ASSRGQGEAF
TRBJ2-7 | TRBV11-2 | ASSLDLDGRAIRREQY
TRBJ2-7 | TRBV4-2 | ASSLGLAEAYEQY
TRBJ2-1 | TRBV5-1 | ASSLAGSVGNEQF
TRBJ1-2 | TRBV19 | ASSIGRANYGYT
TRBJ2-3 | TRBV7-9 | ASSLSDTGNTQY
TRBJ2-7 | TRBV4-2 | ASSQPGTGPQGQY
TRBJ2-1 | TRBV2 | ASSPGTSGNEQF
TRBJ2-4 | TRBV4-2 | ASSREVKNIQY
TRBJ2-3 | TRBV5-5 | ASSLRGSGSPDTQY
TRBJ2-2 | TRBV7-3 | ASSLLTGELF
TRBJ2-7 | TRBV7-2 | ASSLSTEAQQY
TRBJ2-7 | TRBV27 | ASRPRTGGSYEQY
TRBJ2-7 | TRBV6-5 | ASRGTGLSYEQY
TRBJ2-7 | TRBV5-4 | ASTNDRGGYEQY
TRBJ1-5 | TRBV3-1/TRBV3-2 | ASSRDSLQPQH
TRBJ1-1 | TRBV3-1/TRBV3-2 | ASTTGGYTEAF
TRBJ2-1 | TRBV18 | ASSPSSANNEQF
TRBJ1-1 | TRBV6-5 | ASRLQGAVTEAF
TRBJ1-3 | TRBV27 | ASSGGTGTGNTIY
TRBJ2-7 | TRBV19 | ASSIRLAGAGEQY
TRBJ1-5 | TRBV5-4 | ASSAGGSNQPQH
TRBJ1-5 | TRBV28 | ASSLRGQGTQPQH
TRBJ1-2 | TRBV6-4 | ASSDYTGAYT
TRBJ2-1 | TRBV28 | ASSPLAGETINEQF
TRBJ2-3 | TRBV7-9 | ASSPGSGAAVPQY
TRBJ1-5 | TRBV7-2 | ASSLRWGQSVNQPQH
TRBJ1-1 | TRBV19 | ASTPGQGAWVNTEAF
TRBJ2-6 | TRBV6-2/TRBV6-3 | ASSYSDRGRGANVLT
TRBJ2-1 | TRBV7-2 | ASSPHRGGDEQF
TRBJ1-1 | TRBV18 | ASSPLQQGSEAF
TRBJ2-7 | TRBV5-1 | ASSLGPSSYEQY
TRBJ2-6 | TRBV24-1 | ATSGWGTSHSGANVLT
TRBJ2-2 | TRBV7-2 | ASTRQGNTGELF
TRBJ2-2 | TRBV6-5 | ASSYTGWDTGELF
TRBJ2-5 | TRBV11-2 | ASSFLGVFIGGSPPLY
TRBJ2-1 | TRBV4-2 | ASSQQPGLAGFNEQF
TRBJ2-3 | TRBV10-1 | ASSHRDRAPTDTQY
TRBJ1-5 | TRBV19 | ASSTGGGQPQH
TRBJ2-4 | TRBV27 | ASSLTSHMRNIQY
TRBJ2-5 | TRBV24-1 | ATSAGLAGEVETQY
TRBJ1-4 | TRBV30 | AWSNGQGNEKLF
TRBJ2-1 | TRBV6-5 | ASSSPADWNNEQF
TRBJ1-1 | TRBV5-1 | ASTQGTGNTEAF
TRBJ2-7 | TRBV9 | ASSVGDSRGAHEQY
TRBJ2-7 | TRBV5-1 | ASSQGSVRSEQY
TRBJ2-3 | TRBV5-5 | ASAGQGTDTQY